Shown below are 4 T cell receptor beta chains from a single sample sequenced in a study of beta chain features in type 1 diabetes. Sequencing targeted expressed TCRB transcripts, as all isolated RNA had been reverse transcribed. Some clones are missing from TCRdb's copy, which holds only in-frame ones; the method was immunoSEQ multiplex PCR. Here the sample spans hundreds of thousands of clones, about 14% being singletons. Input material: central memory CD4+ T cells from blood. These receptors all stem from a man aged 30-40 years in good health.

This clone was observed at least ten times. This chain joins TRBV9 and TRBJ2-3; no clear D gene. CDR1 is SGDLS and CDR2 is YYNGEE in the germline V gene. This CDR3 is 15 amino acids long. The V end lost 0 bases, the J end lost 4 bases, and 12 bases lay between the germline ends. The chain's CDR3 is CASSVAGSPADTQYF. The CDR3 nucleotides read TGTGCCAGCAGCGTAGCCGGGTCGCCAGCAGATACGCAGTATTTT.

This chain uses TRBV6-1 with TRBJ1-2; 7 bases fit TRBD1. Germline V CDR1 and CDR2: MNHNS, SASEGT. The CDR3 is 14 amino acids. V was pared by 4 bases and J by 7 bases, with 9 bases of the junction left unmatched. The CDR3 DNA reads as TGTGCCAGCAGTGGCTACCGGGACAGCCCTGGCTACACCTTC. This encodes CASSGYRDSPGYTF.

The rearrangement joins TRBV11-3 to TRBJ2-7, with unresolved D. V was trimmed by 5 bases and J by 10 bases, leaving 12 bases between them. Germline loops: CDR1 SGHNT, CDR2 YENEEA. This CDR3 is 11 amino acids long. This CDR3 is CASSPGGPQYF. The CDR3 DNA reads as TGTGCCAGCAGCCCCGGCGGACCACAGTACTTC.

As for this clone: Other DNA sequences in this specimen translate into the identical CDR3. The chain carries TRBV7-9 and TRBJ2-2; TRBD1 is a possible D gene (6 bases). V was shortened by 1 base and J by 4 bases, with 13 bases between the two germline ends. Germline V CDR1 and CDR2: SEHNR, FQNEAQ (reference sequence). The CDR3 is 16 amino acids. The CDR3 DNA is TGTGCCAGCAGCTTAGGCGCAGGGGCGGTCACCGGGGAGCTGTTTTTT. This sequence encodes CASSLGAGAVTGELFF. Together with reference TRBV7-9 and TRBJ2-2, the CDR3 gives the full variable domain: DTGVSQNPRHKITKRGQNVTFRCDPISEHNRLYWYRQTLGQGPEFLTYFQNEAQLEKSRLLSDRFSAERPKGSFSTLEIQRTEQGDSAMYLCASSLGAGAVTGELFFGEGSRLTVL.